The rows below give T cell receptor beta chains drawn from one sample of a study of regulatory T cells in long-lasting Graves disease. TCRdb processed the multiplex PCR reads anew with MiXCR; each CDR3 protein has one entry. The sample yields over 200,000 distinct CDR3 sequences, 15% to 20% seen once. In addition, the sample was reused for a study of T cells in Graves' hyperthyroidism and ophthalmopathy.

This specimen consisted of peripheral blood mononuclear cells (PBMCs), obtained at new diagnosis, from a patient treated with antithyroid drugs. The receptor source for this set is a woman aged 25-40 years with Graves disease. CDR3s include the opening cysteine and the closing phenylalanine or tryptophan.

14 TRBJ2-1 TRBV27 CASSKAGEKDEQFF
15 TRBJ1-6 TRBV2 CASSGASSYNSPLHF
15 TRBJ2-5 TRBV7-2 CASSLETGARETQYF
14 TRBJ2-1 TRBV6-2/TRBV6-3 CASARTSGYNEQFF
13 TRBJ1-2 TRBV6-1 CASREGVSYGYTF
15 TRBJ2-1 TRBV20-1 CSARDRRGRRNEQFF
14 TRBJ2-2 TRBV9 CASSVARNTGELFF
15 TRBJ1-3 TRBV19 CASSMVWIRGNTIYF
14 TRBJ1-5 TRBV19 CASRRGQGNQPQHF
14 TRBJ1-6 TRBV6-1 CASSETWVNSPLHF
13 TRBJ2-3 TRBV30 CAWSKGITDTQYF
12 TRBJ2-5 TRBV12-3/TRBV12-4 CASSLAVETQYF
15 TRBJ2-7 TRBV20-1 CSAEIPRGSSYEQYF
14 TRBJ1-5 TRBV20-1 CSAVPTGGREPQHF
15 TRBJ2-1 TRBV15 CATSRDRASYNEQFF
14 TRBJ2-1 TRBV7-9 CASSPPRGVGEQFF
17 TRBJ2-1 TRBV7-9 CASSPWGLIGWYNEQFF
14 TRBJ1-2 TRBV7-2 CASSSVQGTYGYTF
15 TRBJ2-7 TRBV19 CASSPRTGSSYEQYF
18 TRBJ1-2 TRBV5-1 CASSPEPGQGPSGRGYTF
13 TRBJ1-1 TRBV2 CASRTGGLTEAFF
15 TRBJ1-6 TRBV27 CASSFGQVGRSPLHF
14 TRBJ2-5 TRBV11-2 CASSSGRYQETQYF
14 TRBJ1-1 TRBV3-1 CASSLNPLDREAFF
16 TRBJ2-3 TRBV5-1 CASSPPSSGVSDTQYF
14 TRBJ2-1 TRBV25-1 CASSESGSGAEQFF
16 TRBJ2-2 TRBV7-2 CASSPRGGGAVGELFF
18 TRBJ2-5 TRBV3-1 CASSQDQEVSGPRETQYF
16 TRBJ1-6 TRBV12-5 CASGDRGRTQNSPLHF
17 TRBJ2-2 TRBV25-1 CASRGATGTLNTGELFF
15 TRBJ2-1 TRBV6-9 CASSYRGQGFDEQFF
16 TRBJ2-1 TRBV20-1 CSATQIGTGPYNEQFF
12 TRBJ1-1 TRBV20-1 CTSSPQGSEAFF
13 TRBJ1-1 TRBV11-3 CASSLDGQSEAFF
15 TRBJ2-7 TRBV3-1 CASSPLGGASYEQYF
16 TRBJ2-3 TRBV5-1 CASSLNLAGSTDTQYF
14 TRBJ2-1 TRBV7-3 CASSSGPLADEQFF
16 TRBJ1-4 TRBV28 CASSQDHLQGNEKLFF
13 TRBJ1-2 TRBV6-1 CASSALHTDGYTF
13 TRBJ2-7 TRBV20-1 CSARAETAGSQYF
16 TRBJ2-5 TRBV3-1 CASSRGPRDFQETQYF
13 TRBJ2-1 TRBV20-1 CSADGTRGYEQFF